These 29 T cell receptor beta chains came from one sample sequenced in a study of vaccination and CD4 T cells after COVID-19. These receptors have no known antigen. Cultured CD4+ T-cell DNA underwent Oncomine TCR Beta short-read sequencing. One entry per CDR3 protein, called by TCRdb with MiXCR from the PCR reads. Among about 12,000 distinct CDR3 sequences listed, roughly 31% were seen once. Treatment defined: approximately nine-day PBMC culture with coronavirus spike peptide pools or control peptides (ViraFEST assay). Sequences were derived from CD4+ T cells from blood, cultured in vitro, sampled before SARS-CoV-2 vaccination. These receptors came from a human donor who received a COVID-19 vaccine.

This clonotype was observed a few times. The rearrangement uses TRBV11-3 and TRBJ2-2; 9 bases are a match to TRBD2. Germline trimming cut 2 bases from V and 5 bases from J; bases unmatched to any gene: 3. Germline lookup yields CDR1 SGHNT and CDR2 YENEEA. The CDR3 has 15 amino acids. This chain's CDR3 is CASSLTAGGTGELFF. CDR3 coding DNA: TGTGCCAGCAGCTTAACAGCGGGGGGAACCGGGGAGCTGTTTTTT.

This chain joins TRBV11-3 and TRBJ2-7, with 11 bases lining up with TRBD2. J was trimmed by 1 base and V by 1 base; bases with no gene match: 3. This CDR3 region has 16 residues. Germline V gene lookup returns CDR1 SGHNT and CDR2 YENEEA. This CDR3 is CASSLGLAGRSYEQYF. The CDR3 DNA reads as TGTGCCAGCAGCTTAGGACTAGCGGGGAGGTCCTACGAGCAGTACTTC.

This clonotype was seen just once. The rearrangement links TRBV18 to TRBJ1-5; D is uncertain. Germline values: CDR1 KGHSH, CDR2 LQKENI. The CDR3 covers 15 residues. V lost 6 bases, J lost 2 bases, and 14 bases lay in between. The CDR3 loop reads CASSPVPEGNQPQHF. The CDR3 DNA is TGTGCCAGCTCCCCCGTTCCGGAGGGCAATCAGCCCCAGCATTTT.

The V gene is TRBV10-2, the J gene TRBJ2-5; D is tentatively TRBD1 or TRBD2 (5 bases each). This CDR3 region has 17 residues. Germline lookup yields CDR1 WSHSY and CDR2 SAAADI. V was clipped by 0 bases and J by 2 bases, with 16 bases between them. CDR3 sequence: CASSESTRAGLQETQYF. The CDR3 DNA sequence: TGCGCCAGCAGTGAGTCAACTAGGGCAGGGCTACAAGAGACCCAGTACTTC.

The gene calls are TRBV9 and TRBJ2-5; maybe TRBD1 (5 bases). Germline V gives CDR1 SGDLS, CDR2 YYNGEE. Trimming left V 4 bases short and J 6 bases short, with 25 bases between. The CDR3 is 17 residues long. The CDR3 reads CASSSSLGAQAGQTQYF. The DNA for the CDR3 is TGTGCCAGCAGCTCCTCCCTTGGGGCCCAAGCCGGGCAGACCCAGTACTTC.

The chain uses TRBV19 and TRBJ1-2; weak D call: TRBD1 (6 bases). Between the trimmed V and J ends, which lost 7 bases and 8 bases, there was a span of 14 bases. Germline CDR1 and CDR2: LNHDA and SQIVND (reference sequence). The CDR3 sequence is 12 residues long. The CDR3 reads CASINRASGYTF. The CDR3 nucleotides read TGTGCCAGTATTAACAGGGCTAGCGGCTACACCTTC.

This clonotype was seen only once. The chain joins TRBV7-2 to TRBJ2-2, with D tentatively TRBD1 or TRBD2 (5 bases each). V lost 5 bases, J lost 4 bases, and 23 bases lay in between. The CDR3 contains 18 residues. Per germline, CDR1 SGHTA and CDR2 FQGNSA. In DNA form, the CDR3 reads TGTGCCAGCAGCCGGACATCTCCCCCGGCAGGACTCACCGGGGAGCTGTTTTTT. The encoded protein is CASSRTSPPAGLTGELFF.

Only a few counts were recorded for this clonotype. The chain combines TRBV20-1 with TRBJ1-1; 7 bases line up with TRBD1. The CDR3 covers 14 residues. Germline CDR1 DFQATT, CDR2 SNEGSKA (reference sequence). Trimming removed 5 bases from V and 1 base from J; junction bases left unmatched: 7. In DNA form, the CDR3 reads TGCAGTGCTCGGGACAGTCGGAGGAACACTGAAGCTTTCTTT. Its translation is CSARDSRRNTEAFF.

This clonotype was counted only a few times. This chain connects TRBV11-3 to TRBJ2-5; 8 bases are shared with TRBD2. The CDR3 length is 15 residues. From germline, CDR1 is SGHNT and CDR2 YENEEA. V dropped 5 bases and J dropped 7; count of bases not matched to a gene: 12. CDR3 nucleotides: TGTGCCAGCAGCGTCGGAGACGCGGGAGGTGGGACCCAGTACTTC. Translated, it gives CASSVGDAGGGTQYF.

The chain recombines TRBV24-1 with TRBJ2-2; 8 nucleotides align to TRBD1. V trimming: 10 bases; J trimming: 7 bases; junction bases outside the gene matches: 13. CDR3 length: 15 amino acids. From germline, CDR1 is KGHDR and CDR2 SFDVKD. CDR3: CATRGLDRAGGELFF. CDR3 nucleotide sequence: TGTGCCACTAGGGGGCTGGACAGGGCCGGCGGGGAGCTGTTTTTT.

The V and J genes are TRBV2 and TRBJ2-3; the match to TRBD2 covers 9 bases. V lost 6 bases, J lost 1 base, and 11 bases stayed unmatched. Germline CDR1 is SNHLY and CDR2 is FYNNEI. The CDR3 sequence is 17 residues long. DNA of the CDR3: TGTGCCAGCAGCCTGAACCGAGCGGGGGGCGGCACAGATACGCAGTATTTT. Its translation is CASSLNRAGGGTDTQYF.

This chain uses TRBV7-9 with TRBJ2-1; 9 bases fit TRBD1. The CDR3 sequence is 16 residues long. The germline V gene encodes CDR1 SEHNR and CDR2 FQNEAQ (reference sequence). Trimming took 2 bases from V and 5 from J; bases not matched to a gene: 7. The CDR3 DNA follows: TGTGCCAGCAGCTTACGGGGACAGGGCATCGACAATGAGCAGTTCTTC. Its translation: CASSLRGQGIDNEQFF.

This clonotype was seen a handful of times. The rearrangement links TRBV2 to TRBJ2-7; possible D gene TRBD2, 6 bases. The CDR3 totals 12 residues. Trimming took 8 bases from V and 4 from J, leaving 12 bases between them. CDR1 is SNHLY, CDR2 FYNNEI, per germline. CDR3 in amino acids: CASDPEGYEQYF. CDR3 coding DNA: TGTGCCAGCGATCCGGAGGGTTACGAGCAGTACTTC. The variable domain in full, completed from reference TRBV2 and TRBJ2-7, reads EPEVTQTPSHQVTQMGQEVILRCVPISNHLYFYWYRQILGQKVEFLVSFYNNEISEKSEIFDDQFSVERPDGSNFTLKIRSTKLEDSAMYFCASDPEGYEQYFGPGTRLTVT.

This clonotype was seen more than once but under ten times. CDR3 nucleotides: TGTGCCAGTAGTATACAGTATAGCAATCAGCCCCAGCATTTT. Translated, it gives CASSIQYSNQPQHF. The chain recombines TRBV19 with TRBJ1-5; D unclear. Looked up from germline, CDR1 is LNHDA and CDR2 is SQIVND (reference sequence). V shed 2 bases and J shed 0 bases, with 5 bases lying between them. The CDR3 is 14 residues long.

J is TRBJ2-1 and V is TRBV2; 11 bases match TRBD2. CDR3 length: 16 amino acids. Germline CDR1 is SNHLY and CDR2 is FYNNEI. V dropped 6 bases and J dropped 4; count of bases not matched to a gene: 8. This chain's CDR3 is CASSPTSGGDYNEQFF. The CDR3 DNA follows: TGTGCCAGCAGCCCCACTAGCGGGGGTGATTACAATGAGCAGTTCTTC.

The V call is TRBV6-1, the J call TRBJ1-5; no reliable D call. CDR3 size: 13 residues. Germline V gene data show CDR1 as MNHNS and CDR2 as SASEGT. V lost 7 bases, J lost 6 bases, and 13 bases lay in between. In DNA form, the CDR3 reads TGTGCCAGCACCATTACGTTCGGTCAGCCCCAGCATTTT. Translating it yields CASTITFGQPQHF.

DNA of the CDR3: TGTGCCAGCGTTGGGACTACACCCTACGAGCAGTACTTC. It is translated as CASVGTTPYEQYF. The genes are TRBV27 and TRBJ2-7; TRBD2 matches at 7 bases. The CDR3 runs 13 residues. CDR1 and CDR2 (germline): MNHEY, SMNVEV (reference sequence). The J segment lost 2 bases and the V segment lost 8 bases, leaving 6 bases of the junction unmatched.

This chain uses TRBV2 with TRBJ2-5; TRBD1 agrees at 7 bases. This CDR3 comprises 14 residues. Trimming at V came to 7 bases and at J to 2 bases, leaving 7 bases not matched to a gene. In germline, CDR1 is SNHLY, CDR2 FYNNEI. The CDR3 sequence: CASIDGTEQETQYF. The CDR3 DNA reads TGTGCCAGCATTGACGGGACAGAACAAGAGACCCAGTACTTC.

This clonotype was recorded only once. The chain carries TRBV6-1 and TRBJ2-7; possibly TRBD2 for D (5 bases). The CDR3 has 16 residues. The ends were cut back, 2 bases at V and 2 bases at J, with 16 bases in the middle. The germline V gene encodes CDR1 MNHNS and CDR2 SASEGT. The CDR3 loop is CASSERPGLGAYEQYF. Here the CDR3 DNA reads TGTGCCAGCAGTGAAAGACCCGGACTGGGAGCCTACGAGCAGTACTTC.

This clonotype was counted between two and nine times. This rearrangement joins TRBV11-3 to TRBJ2-6, with D possibly being TRBD1 (5 bases). From germline, CDR1 is SGHNT and CDR2 YENEEA. The CDR3 is made up of 20 amino acids. V dropped 0 bases and J dropped 0 bases, with 18 bases sitting between them. The CDR3 is CASSLEGWEQDISGANVLTF. The CDR3 nucleotides are TGTGCCAGCAGCTTAGAGGGTTGGGAACAGGACATCTCTGGGGCCAACGTCCTGACTTTC.

A single count supports this clonotype. The chain joins TRBV5-1 to TRBJ2-3; 8 bases are shared with TRBD2. V lost 5 bases to trimming and J lost 0 bases; unmatched junction nucleotides: 5. Germline V gene data show CDR1 as SGHRS and CDR2 as YFSETQ. This CDR3 has 15 amino acids. CDR3 sequence (DNA): TGCGCCAGCAGATCGGGGGGGGCTAGCACAGATACGCAGTATTTT. Protein product: CASRSGGASTDTQYF.

Only a few counts were recorded for this clonotype. The J gene is TRBJ1-4, the V gene TRBV10-3; D not certain. The germline V and J ends were trimmed by 2 bases and 8 bases, with 9 bases remaining between them. The CDR3 covers 13 residues. The germline V gene has CDR1 ENHRY and CDR2 SYGVKD. CDR3 sequence: CAISEGQEEKLFF. Written as DNA, the CDR3 is TGTGCCATCAGTGAGGGCCAGGAGGAAAAACTGTTTTTT.

V is TRBV20-1 and J is TRBJ2-7; 10 nucleotides line up with TRBD2. The germline gives CDR1 DFQATT, CDR2 SNEGSKA (reference sequence). The CDR3 sequence is 14 residues long. The trim removed 3 bases at V and 3 bases at J, leaving 5 bases unmatched. DNA for the CDR3: TGCAGTGCTAGGGAAGGGACTAGCGTCTACGAGCAGTACTTC. This translates into CSAREGTSVYEQYF.

A few counts support this clonotype. The CDR3 DNA reads as TGCGCCAGCAGATCAACTGAGGGAACCGCTGGCACAGATACGCAGTATTTT. Residues: CASRSTEGTAGTDTQYF. V is TRBV5-1 and J is TRBJ2-3; D perhaps matches TRBD2 (5 bases). The CDR3 runs 17 residues. V dropped 5 bases and J dropped 1 base, with 20 bases sitting between them. Per the germline V gene, CDR1 is SGHRS and CDR2 is YFSETQ. The full variable domain, completed using reference TRBV5-1 and TRBJ2-3, is KAGVTQTPRYLIKTRGQQVTLSCSPISGHRSVSWYQQTPGQGLQFLFEYFSETQRNKGNFPGRFSGRQFSNSRSEMNVSTLELGDSALYLCASRSTEGTAGTDTQYFGPGTRLTVL.

The chain carries TRBV11-3 and TRBJ2-1; 9 bases map to TRBD2. Germline V CDR1 and CDR2: SGHNT, YENEEA. J lost 6 bases, V lost 5 bases, and 14 bases had no gene match. The CDR3 covers 17 residues. The DNA of the CDR3 is TGTGCCAGCAGCCCCCCTCCAGCGGGGGGCCTCCGCAATGAGCAGTTCTTC. This sequence encodes CASSPPPAGGLRNEQFF.

The gene calls are TRBV29-1 and TRBJ1-2; 7 bases are a match to TRBD1. Germline trimming cut 5 bases from V and 7 bases from J; bases unmatched to any gene: 4. The length of the CDR3 is 11 residues. From germline, CDR1 is SQVTM and CDR2 ANQGSEA. The CDR3: CSVNQGVGYTF. For the CDR3, the DNA is TGCAGCGTTAACCAGGGGGTTGGCTACACCTTC.

By proportion, this clonotype is medium-sized (0.01 to 0.1%). The V gene is TRBV7-8, the J gene TRBJ1-2, with D possibly matching TRBD1 (6 bases). The CDR3 runs to 13 residues. In germline, CDR1 is SGHVS, CDR2 FQNEAQ. Trimming removed 5 bases at V and 8 bases at J, with 15 bases between. CDR3 nucleotides: TGTGCCAGCAGCCGCGCGGGGGGCGGCGGCTACACCTTC. Protein: CASSRAGGGGYTF. Full variable domain (remainder filled in from reference TRBV7-8 and TRBJ1-2): GAGVSQSPRYKVAKRGQDVALRCDPISGHVSLFWYQQALGQGPEFLTYFQNEAQLDKSGLPSDRFFAERPEGSVSTLKIQRTQQEDSAVYLCASSRAGGGGYTFGSGTRLTVV.

This chain connects TRBV18 to TRBJ1-2; D remains unclear. CDR3 length equals 14 residues. Trimming pared 0 bases from V and 2 bases from J, leaving 7 bases between. Looked up from germline, CDR1 is KGHSH and CDR2 is LQKENI. Here the CDR3 DNA reads TGTGCCAGCTCACCACCAGTACAGAACTATGGCTACACCTTC. Amino acids: CASSPPVQNYGYTF.

This chain links TRBV2 with TRBJ1-3; D ambiguous. Trimming stripped 0 bases from V and 4 bases from J, with 4 bases between. The CDR3 covers 13 residues. Germline V gene data show CDR1 as SNHLY and CDR2 as FYNNEI. CDR3: CASSEAYGNTIYF. As DNA, the CDR3 is TGTGCCAGCAGTGAAGCGTACGGAAACACCATATATTTT. The full variable domain, in which reference TRBV2 and TRBJ1-3 provide the parts outside the CDR3, is EPEVTQTPSHQVTQMGQEVILRCVPISNHLYFYWYRQILGQKVEFLVSFYNNEISEKSEIFDDQFSVERPDGSNFTLKIRSTKLEDSAMYFCASSEAYGNTIYFGEGSWLTVV.